This T cell receptor (beta chain) appears in the sequencing data of a study of T-cell reconstitution after alpha-beta-depleted transplantation in children. TCRbeta library preparation incorporated unique molecular identifiers. TCRdb independently ran MiXCR on the PCR reads; one entry per CDR3 protein. The data hold roughly 100,000 distinct CDR3 sequences, with under 7% observed a single time. This clonotype has a handful of counts. What it binds is not known. Germline values: CDR1 LGHNT, CDR2 FRNRAP. The CDR3 is made up of 17 amino acids. The ends lost 6 bases at V and 1 base at J; junction bases unmatched: 10. Findings and caveats of the study: T-cell counts and diversity at one year post-transplant came mainly from newly produced T cells.

Specimen: PBMCs, mostly from graft donor cells, collected 60 days after TCRalphabeta/CD19-depleted stem cell transplant. The clonotype comes from a female patient aged 2-9 years who had a stem cell transplant for Fanconi anemia, so the T cells may come from the graft donor. This chain links TRBV12-5 with TRBJ2-5; 11 bases map to TRBD1. Here the CDR3 reads CASGPPQDRGRQETQYF. The DNA of the CDR3 is TGTGCTAGTGGCCCACCCCAGGACAGGGGGCGCCAAGAGACCCAGTACTTC.